The 23 T cell receptor beta chains below were found in one sample sequenced in a study of CD8 T cells in Susac syndrome. Random-hexamer reverse transcription was applied to roughly 0.5 to 1 ug RNA. TCRdb called the immunoSEQ multiplex PCR reads again in MiXCR, with one record for every CDR3 protein. The sample has approximately 150,000 distinct CDR3 sequences; 93% are singletons. The sample consisted of CD4+ T cells from PBMCs. The receptors originated from a human donor with multiple sclerosis.

This sequence joins TRBV5-1 and TRBJ2-7; D is perhaps TRBD1 (5 bases). Germline V lookup: CDR1 SGHRS, CDR2 YFSETQ. This CDR3 region has 15 residues. V gave up 4 bases and J gave up 2 bases, with 16 bases separating them. In DNA, the CDR3 is TGCGCCAGCAGCACCACAGGAGCAACAGCCTACGAGCAGTACTTC. It translates to CASSTTGATAYEQYF.

This chain joins TRBV20-1 and TRBJ1-1; a weak D match, TRBD1 (6 bases). Germline-derived CDR1 and CDR2 are DFQATT and SNEGSKA (reference sequence). V lost 7 bases to trimming and J lost 1 base, with 10 bases between them. This CDR3 comprises 12 residues. Written as DNA, the CDR3 is TGCAGTGGACCGGGACAGAACACTGAAGCTTTCTTT. This codes for CSGPGQNTEAFF.

This chain joins TRBV23-1 and TRBJ2-5; 9 bases align to TRBD2. TRBV23-1 carries the ORF label, with uncertain function. Unmatched junction bases numbered 24, after V lost 6 bases and J lost 1 base. This CDR3 comprises 21 residues. In DNA, the CDR3 is TGCGCCAGCAGACCACGATACCCGGGACATACTAGCGGGTGCTCCCAAGAGACCCAGTACTTC. Its protein is CASRPRYPGHTSGCSQETQYF.

The chain carries TRBV21-1 and TRBJ1-5; the table calls TRBD1, which could not be checked here. TRBV21-1 constitutes a pseudogene. This CDR3 spans 10 amino acids. The DNA for the CDR3 is TGTGCCAGCGGGGGGCGGCCCCAGCATTTT. It is translated as CASGGRPQHF.

DNA for the CDR3: TGCAGTGGACAGCTAAATGAAAAACTGTTTTTT. It yields the protein CSGQLNEKLFF. The chain employs TRBV20-1 and TRBJ1-4; a weak D match, TRBD1 (5 bases). The germline CDR1 and CDR2 sequences are DFQATT and SNEGSKA (reference sequence). This CDR3 contains 11 residues. V was pared by 7 bases and J by 5 bases, with 8 bases between.

This clonotype has only one observation. This chain connects TRBV28 to TRBJ2-6, with D uncertain. Trimming took off 4 bases at V and 2 bases at J, with 6 bases between the two ends. Germline loops: CDR1 MDHEN, CDR2 SYDVKM. The CDR3 contains 14 residues. The CDR3 sequence: CASSSSAGANVLTF. CDR3 nucleotide sequence: TGTGCCAGCAGTTCCTCGGCTGGGGCCAACGTCCTGACTTTC.

This clonotype occurred once. V usage is TRBV12-3 or TRBV12-4 and J usage is TRBJ1-5; D uncertain. CDR3 length equals 13 residues. V lost 7 bases and J lost 1, with 8 bases in between. The CDR3 region is CASTLGSNQPQHF. CDR3 sequence (DNA): TGTGCCAGCACACTAGGAAGCAATCAGCCCCAGCATTTT.

This rearrangement joins TRBV3-1 to TRBJ1-5; tentatively, D is TRBD1 (5 bases). The CDR3 consists of 14 residues. Trimming pared 2 bases from V and 5 bases from J, leaving 10 bases between. Germline CDR1 and CDR2: LGHDT and YNNKEL (reference sequence). Written as DNA, the CDR3 is TGTGCCAGCAGCCAAAGCGGGGCTGATCAGCCCCAGCATTTT. This gives the protein CASSQSGADQPQHF.

The chain joins TRBV30 to TRBJ1-3; D is unclear. Germline V gene data show CDR1 as GTSNPN and CDR2 as SVGIG (reference sequence). The CDR3 consists of 14 residues. The ends were cut back, 4 bases at V and 1 base at J, with 11 bases in the middle. CDR3 DNA sequence: TGTGCCTGGAAGCTCAGAGGGTCTGGAAACACCATATATTTT. This codes for CAWKLRGSGNTIYF.

The chain has TRBV7-9 and TRBJ1-2; no definite D call. V gave up 2 bases and J gave up 3 bases, with 10 bases separating them. The V gene's germline CDR1 is SEHNR and CDR2 FQNEAQ (reference sequence). The CDR3 length is 14 residues. CDR3 protein: CASSLSRLDYGYTF. DNA of the CDR3: TGTGCCAGCAGCTTATCTCGGCTAGACTATGGCTACACCTTC.

The rearrangement uses TRBV6-2 or TRBV6-3 and TRBJ1-2; no firm D call. CDR3 length: 13 amino acids. Germline V CDR1 and CDR2: MNHEY, SVGEGT. V was clipped by 2 bases and J by 4 bases, with 8 bases between them. Here the CDR3 reads CASSYRLIYGYTF. The CDR3, as DNA: TGTGCCAGCAGTTACAGACTGATCTATGGCTACACCTTC.

The J gene is TRBJ1-1, the V gene TRBV28; maybe TRBD1 (6 bases). CDR1 MDHEN and CDR2 SYDVKM come from the germline V gene. The ends were cut back, 2 bases at V and 11 bases at J, with 15 bases in the middle. CDR3 length: 13 amino acids. CDR3 nucleotide sequence: TGTGCCAGCAGTTTAGAGACAGGACGTCCCGCTTTCTTT. Amino acids: CASSLETGRPAFF.

The chain has TRBV12-3 or TRBV12-4 and TRBJ2-3; D is unclear. V was clipped by 6 bases and J by 1 base, with 8 bases between them. The CDR3 sequence is 13 residues long. The DNA for the CDR3 is TGTGCCAGCAGACGACCAGGCACAGATACGCAGTATTTT. Encoded protein: CASRRPGTDTQYF.

This clonotype occurred once. This chain joins TRBV4-3 and TRBJ1-4; D is undetermined. Germline CDR1 and CDR2: LGHNA and YSLEER. CDR3 size: 14 residues. Between the trimmed V and J ends, which lost 4 bases and 0 bases, there was a span of 6 bases. CDR3 DNA sequence: TGCGCCAGCAGCCGGGGAGCAACTAATGAAAAACTGTTTTTT. Its translation is CASSRGATNEKLFF.

This chain uses TRBV20-1 with TRBJ1-5; weak D call: TRBD1 (6 bases). The germline V and J ends were trimmed by 3 bases and 7 bases, with 16 bases remaining between them. The germline V gene encodes CDR1 DFQATT and CDR2 SNEGSKA (reference sequence). CDR3 length: 14 residues. CDR3 region: CSARTDRQGQPQHF. CDR3 DNA sequence: TGCAGTGCTAGGACCGACAGGCAAGGGCAGCCCCAGCATTTT.

CDR3 sequence reads: CASSVVTGEGYNEQFF. CDR3 sequence (DNA): TGTGCCAGCAGCGTAGTTACAGGGGAGGGCTACAATGAGCAGTTCTTC. The chain uses TRBV9 and TRBJ2-1, with D tentatively TRBD1 or TRBD2 (7 bases each). The CDR3 has 16 amino acids. Trimming took 0 bases from V and 3 from J, leaving 13 bases between them. CDR1 and CDR2 (germline): SGDLS, YYNGEE. Drawing the rest from reference TRBV9 and TRBJ2-1, the complete variable domain is DSGVTQTPKHLITATGQRVTLRCSPRSGDLSVYWYQQSLDQGLQFLIQYYNGEERAKGNILERFSAQQFPDLHSELNLSSLELGDSALYFCASSVVTGEGYNEQFFGPGTRLTVL.

The V and J genes are TRBV7-9 and TRBJ1-1; D is undetermined. Trimming removed 5 bases at V and 5 bases at J, with 21 bases between. CDR3 length: 16 residues. The germline gives CDR1 SEHNR, CDR2 FQNEAQ (reference sequence). CDR3 amino acids: CASSNGGVGFMTEAFF. CDR3 bases: TGTGCCAGCAGCAATGGAGGCGTCGGGTTTATGACTGAAGCTTTCTTT. The whole variable domain, filled in from reference TRBV7-9 and TRBJ1-1, reads DTGVSQNPRHKITKRGQNVTFRCDPISEHNRLYWYRQTLGQGPEFLTYFQNEAQLEKSRLLSDRFSAERPKGSFSTLEIQRTEQGDSAMYLCASSNGGVGFMTEAFFGQGTRLTVV.

V usage is TRBV7-2 and J usage is TRBJ2-4; a weak D match, TRBD2 (6 bases). The CDR3 length is 14 residues. The V end lost 1 base, the J end lost 8 bases, and 12 bases lay between the germline ends. CDR1 is SGHTA and CDR2 is FQGNSA in the germline V gene. The CDR3 sequence: CASSLGAPGDIQYF. In DNA, the CDR3 is TGTGCCAGCAGCTTAGGGGCCCCGGGAGACATTCAGTACTTC.

This chain connects TRBV24-1 to TRBJ2-3; D may match TRBD1 or TRBD2 (5 bases each). The V gene lost 4 bases and the J gene lost 0 bases, with 7 bases spanning the gap. Germline CDR1 and CDR2: KGHDR and SFDVKD. The CDR3 runs 14 residues. CDR3 sequence: CATSDWDSTDTQYF. CDR3 DNA sequence: TGTGCCACCAGTGACTGGGACAGCACAGATACGCAGTATTTT.

This clonotype was recorded only once. The chain has TRBV20-1 and TRBJ2-7; tentatively, D is TRBD1 (5 bases). V was shortened by 3 bases and J by 4 bases, with 7 bases between the two germline ends. This CDR3 comprises 11 residues. Germline CDR1 DFQATT, CDR2 SNEGSKA (reference sequence). DNA of the CDR3: TGCAGTGCTAGGACAGAGTACGAGCAGTACTTC. This codes for CSARTEYEQYF.

Concerning this clonotype: The germline gene is not matched at one end of the junction; a read error may be the cause. This chain uses TRBV7-9 with TRBJ2-4; D possibly corresponds to TRBD1 (6 bases). The CDR3 has 15 amino acids. Germline V CDR1 and CDR2: SEHNR, FQNEAQ (reference sequence). The CDR3 region is CASSLVLGARNIQYF. In DNA form, the CDR3 reads TGTGCCAGCAGCTTAGTTCTGGGGGCCAGAAACATTCAGTACTTC. The full variable domain, completed using reference TRBV7-9 and TRBJ2-4, is DTGVSQNPRHKITKRGQNVTFRCDPISEHNRLYWYRQTLGQGPEFLTYFQNEAQLEKSRLLSDRFSAERPKGSFSTLEIQRTEQGDSAMYLCASSLVLGARNIQYFGAGTRLSVL.

V gene TRBV5-6 combines with J gene TRBJ2-7; maybe TRBD2 (5 bases). This CDR3 contains 15 residues. Trimming stripped 0 bases from V and 0 bases from J, with 10 bases between. In germline, CDR1 is SGHDT, CDR2 YYEEEE. DNA of the CDR3: TGTGCCAGCAGCTTGGCGGGAAGCGGCTCCTACGAGCAGTACTTC. Translated: CASSLAGSGSYEQYF.

The chain employs TRBV5-6 and TRBJ2-3; weak D call: TRBD2 (6 bases). CDR1 and CDR2 (germline): SGHDT, YYEEEE. This CDR3 spans 14 amino acids. The germline V and J ends were trimmed by 4 bases and 2 bases, with 11 bases remaining between them. In nucleotides, the CDR3 is TGTGCCAGCAGCGTCGGACTATCCACAGATACGCAGTATTTT. Encoded protein: CASSVGLSTDTQYF.